The rows below give T cell receptor beta chains drawn from one sample of a study of cytomegalovirus exposure and HLA in healthy donors. Measured with immunoSEQ multiplex PCR; TCRdb has only the in-frame clones, and not every one. Of about 82,000 clones in the sample, under 80% were seen once. The sequenced material came from PBMCs. All receptors derive from a human donor in good health. The CDR3 runs from the conserved cysteine through the conserved F or W. The order of the fields is D gene, clone size, V gene, J gene, CDR3 protein, CDR3 DNA. A D gene is named only where the DNA matches it firmly. Not every row has a clone size; where given, it reads once, few, many or a size class.

>NA|NA|TRBV18|TRBJ2-5
CASSPDFGETQYF
TGTGCCAGCTCACCCGATTTCGGTGAGACCCAGTACTTC
>TRBD1|NA|TRBV12-5|TRBJ2-7
CASTDRASDEQYF
TGTGCTAGCACAGACAGGGCGAGCGACGAGCAGTACTTC
>TRBD1|NA|TRBV5-1|TRBJ2-7
CASSSTGGTYEQYF
TGCGCCAGCAGCTCTACAGGGGGAACTTACGAGCAGTACTTC
>TRBD1|NA|TRBV7-9|TRBJ1-3
CASSLGTGRGNTIYF
TGTGCCAGCAGCCTCGGGACAGGTCGTGGAAACACCATATATTTT
>NA|NA|TRBV30|TRBJ1-5
CAWSGTDYQPQHF
TGTGCCTGGAGTGGGACAGACTATCAGCCCCAGCATTTT
>TRBD1|NA|TRBV5-6|TRBJ1-6
CASNPDRGNSPLNF
TGTGCCAGCAACCCCGACAGGGGCAATTCACCCCTCAACTTT
>TRBD1|NA|TRBV2|TRBJ2-2
CASRGQGMTGELFF
TGTGCCAGCAGAGGACAGGGAATGACCGGGGAGCTGTTTTTT
>TRBD1|NA|TRBV11-2|TRBJ1-2
CASSSDRNYGYTF
TGTGCCAGCAGCTCGGACAGGAACTATGGCTACACCTTC
>NA|few|TRBV11-2|TRBJ2-7
CASSLLVVRGYLYEQYF
TGTGCCAGCAGCTTATTAGTGGTTAGGGGCTACCTCTACGAGCAGTACTTC
>TRBD1|NA|TRBV18|TRBJ2-5
CASSPTGVQETQYF
TGTGCCAGCTCACCAACAGGGGTTCAAGAGACCCAGTACTTC
>NA|NA|TRBV4-3|TRBJ1-2
CASSQGPRSNYGYTF
TGCGCCAGCAGCCAAGGCCCGCGTTCTAACTATGGCTACACCTTC
>NA|NA|TRBV5-1|TRBJ1-1
CASSLGGGLTEAFF
TGCGCCAGCAGCTTGGGGGGGGGCCTGACTGAAGCTTTCTTT
>TRBD1|NA|TRBV5-4|TRBJ1-2
CASSTDRSLVGYTF
TGTGCCAGCAGCACGGACAGGTCTCTAGTTGGCTACACCTTC
>NA|few|TRBV4-3|TRBJ1-4
CASSQDSRIGEKLFF
TGCGCCAGCAGCCAAGATTCGCGAATTGGGGAGAAACTGTTTTTT
>NA|NA|TRBV20-1|TRBJ1-2
CSARDDSYPF
TGCAGTGCTAGGGATGATAGCTACCCCTTC
>NA|once|TRBV4-1|TRBJ1-2
CASSQETEPYYGYTF
TGCGCCAGCAGCCAAGAAACAGAGCCATACTATGGCTACACCTTC
>TRBD1|NA|TRBV30|TRBJ1-2
CAWRVTGTGTSGYTF
TGTGCCTGGAGGGTTACCGGGACAGGGACATCTGGCTACACCTTC
>TRBD1|few|TRBV5-1|TRBJ1-1
CASSVGQTRAFF
TGCGCCAGCAGCGTGGGACAGACGAGAGCTTTCTTT
>NA|NA|TRBV2|TRBJ2-7
CASLQAPEQYF
TGTGCCAGTTTACAGGCTCCCGAGCAGTACTTC
>NA|NA|TRBV29-1|TRBJ1-1
CSVVMAGRLNTEAFF
TGCAGCGTTGTCATGGCAGGGCGCCTGAACACTGAAGCTTTCTTT